In this sample, the clone carrying this TCR beta chain turned up many times. Its matching antigen is unknown. These data come from a study of T-cell memory formation after mild COVID-19. Notes on the study in general: CD4/CD8 balance held among clones contracting day 15 to 85, and later expanders leaned CD4+. Among CD4+ contracting clones, most were CM and EM, and CD8+ ones EMRA.

TCRdb processed the 5' RACE reads anew with MiXCR; each CDR3 protein has one entry. The sample lists 240,000 or so distinct CDR3 sequences, 7.5% to 10% seen once, with 20% to 25% in the top ten. Germline V gives CDR1 SGHRS, CDR2 YFSETQ. CDR3 size: 14 residues. Trimming removed 4 bases from V and 5 bases from J; junction bases left unmatched: 9. This chain uses TRBV5-1 with TRBJ2-7, with 7 bases fitting TRBD2. The sample consisted of PBMCs or a T cell subset sorted from them (not recorded which). This TCR was sampled from a man aged 18-30 years who had mild COVID-19 (a few samples of this study predate the infection). Cell type and time point are not known. The CDR3 nucleotides are TGCGCCAGCAGCAGAGGCGGGGGAAGAGACGAGCAGTACGTC. This encodes CASSRGGGRDEQYV.